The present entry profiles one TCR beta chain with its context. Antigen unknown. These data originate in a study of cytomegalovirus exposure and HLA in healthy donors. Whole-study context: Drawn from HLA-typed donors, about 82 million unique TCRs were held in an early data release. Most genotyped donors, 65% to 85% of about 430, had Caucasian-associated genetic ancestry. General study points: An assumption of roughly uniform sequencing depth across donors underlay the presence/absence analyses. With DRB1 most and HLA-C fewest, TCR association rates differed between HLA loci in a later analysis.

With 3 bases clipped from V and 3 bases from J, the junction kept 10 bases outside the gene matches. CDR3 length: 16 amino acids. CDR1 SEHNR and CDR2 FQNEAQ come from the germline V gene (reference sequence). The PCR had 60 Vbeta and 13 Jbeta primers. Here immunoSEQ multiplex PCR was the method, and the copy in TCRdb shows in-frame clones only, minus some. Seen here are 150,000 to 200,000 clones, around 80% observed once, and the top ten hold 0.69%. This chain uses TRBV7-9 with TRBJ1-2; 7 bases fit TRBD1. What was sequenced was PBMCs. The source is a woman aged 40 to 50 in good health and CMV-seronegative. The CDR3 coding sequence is TGTGCCAGCAGCTTCCACGCCAATGACAGGGACTATGGCTACACCTTC. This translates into CASSFHANDRDYGYTF.